A single sample is the source of the 18 T cell receptor beta chains below, sequenced in a study of CXCR3-negative and CXCR3-positive naive CD8 T cells. Findings and limits, study-wide: In CXCR3-positive naive cells, the TRB CDR3s were more hydrophobic than in CXCR3-negative naive cells.

It was by 5' RACE with UMI labels that the TRB cDNA libraries were prepared. Using the 5' RACE reads, TCRdb records one entry per CDR3 protein without DNA. Across around 88,000 distinct CDR3 sequences, the top ten clones capture around 1% of the sample. Their target antigens are unknown. Sequences were obtained from naive CXCR3+ CD8+ T cells from blood. As to subset: CD45RO-CCR7+CD27+CD95- naive CD8+ T cells expressing CXCR3 (TNR3+). These receptors were obtained from a human donor in good health. Some clones in this sample may be carry-over from other donors' samples.

J is TRBJ2-7 and V is TRBV7-9; the D call from TCRdb, TRBD1, cannot be confirmed without DNA. The CDR3 is 12 amino acids. Germline V lookup: CDR1 SEHNR, CDR2 FQNEAQ (reference sequence). CDR3 in amino acids: CASGAGNHEQYF.

V is TRBV2 and J is TRBJ1-2; TCRdb reports TRBD1, a call that lacks DNA to check it against. CDR3 length: 13 residues. In germline, CDR1 is SNHLY, CDR2 FYNNEI. The CDR3 loop is CALPARGLFGYTF. Together with reference TRBV2 and TRBJ1-2, the CDR3 gives the full variable domain: EPEVTQTPSHQVTQMGQEVILRCVPISNHLYFYWYRQILGQKVEFLVSFYNNEISEKSEIFDDQFSVERPDGSNFTLKIRSTKLEDSAMYFCALPARGLFGYTFGSGTRLTVV.

The chain uses TRBV5-6 and TRBJ2-3. This CDR3 region has 15 residues. Germline lookup yields CDR1 SGHDT and CDR2 YYEEEE. CDR3 sequence reads: CASSSVDWSTDTQYF.

The chain has TRBV9 and TRBJ2-1. The CDR3 extends over 15 amino acids. The germline V gene encodes CDR1 SGDLS and CDR2 YYNGEE. CDR3 sequence reads: CASSVQGSSYNEQFF.

The gene calls are TRBV29-1 and TRBJ1-1; TCRdb reports TRBD1, a call that lacks DNA to check it against. Germline V lookup: CDR1 SQVTM, CDR2 ANQGSEA. The CDR3 has 12 residues. CDR3 amino acids: CSVRTGGTEAFF. The full variable domain, rest sourced from reference TRBV29-1 and TRBJ1-1, is SAVISQKPSRDICQRGTSLTIQCQVDSQVTMMFWYRQQPGQSLTLIATANQGSEATYESGFVIDKFPISRPNLTFSTLTVSNMSPEDSSIYLCSVRTGGTEAFFGQGTRLTVV.

The chain is built from TRBV19 and TRBJ2-3; with no DNA, the TCRdb D assignment of TRBD2 cannot be verified. In germline, CDR1 is LNHDA, CDR2 SQIVND (reference sequence). The CDR3 consists of 14 residues. This CDR3 reads CASSIKAGVGTQYF.

The chain joins TRBV11-1 to TRBJ2-5. CDR1 is SGHAT and CDR2 is FQDESV in the germline V gene (reference sequence). The CDR3 runs 11 residues. The CDR3 sequence: CASSLTQTQYF.

The chain carries TRBV20-1 and TRBJ1-5; the TCRdb call, TRBD1, lacks DNA for checking. The V gene's germline CDR1 is DFQATT and CDR2 SNEGSKA (reference sequence). The CDR3 loop spans 12 amino acids. CDR3 protein: CSASGGNQPQHF.

The CDR3 is CASSHKLAGTTSTDTQYF. This sequence joins TRBV4-2 and TRBJ2-3; the D gene TCRdb calls, TRBD2, cannot be checked with no DNA. The CDR3 consists of 18 residues. Germline CDR1 is LGHNA and CDR2 is YNFKEQ.

The V gene is TRBV12-3 or TRBV12-4, the J gene TRBJ2-1; TCRdb gives TRBD1 as the D gene, but with no DNA this cannot be confirmed. This CDR3 region has 13 residues. The CDR3 reads CASSESWGNEQFF.

This chain links TRBV12-3 or TRBV12-4 with TRBJ1-1; without DNA, the TCRdb call of TRBD1 cannot be checked. This CDR3 region has 14 residues. Here the CDR3 reads CASFNPPANTEAFF.

The chain has TRBV29-1 and TRBJ2-1; TCRdb's D call, TRBD2, is unchecked because there is no DNA. The CDR3 runs to 13 residues. Germline-derived CDR1 and CDR2 are SQVTM and ANQGSEA. The CDR3 spells CSVETSGYNEQFF.

The chain recombines TRBV7-9 with TRBJ2-1; the TCRdb call, TRBD2, lacks DNA for checking. CDR1 is SEHNR and CDR2 is FQNEAQ in the germline V gene (reference sequence). There are 11 residues in the CDR3. The CDR3 loop reads CASSGSGGPFF.

V and J are TRBV4-3 and TRBJ2-1; TCRdb's assignment of TRBD2 cannot be checked, as there is no DNA. This CDR3 is built from 16 residues. CDR1 is LGHNA, CDR2 YSLEER, per germline. Here the CDR3 reads CASSHGTSGGENEQFF.

J is TRBJ2-1 and V is TRBV4-3. There are 16 residues in the CDR3. The V gene's germline CDR1 is LGHNA and CDR2 YSLEER. CDR3 protein: CASSQVLYRSYNEQFF.

The V gene is TRBV7-8, the J gene TRBJ2-7; no DNA is available, so the TRBD1 call from TCRdb remains unchecked. The CDR3 contains 14 residues. Germline V gene lookup returns CDR1 SGHVS and CDR2 FQNEAQ. CDR3 protein: CASGLAGDTYEQYF. Variable domain in full (rest from reference TRBV7-8 and TRBJ2-7): GAGVSQSPRYKVAKRGQDVALRCDPISGHVSLFWYQQALGQGPEFLTYFQNEAQLDKSGLPSDRFFAERPEGSVSTLKIQRTQQEDSAVYLCASGLAGDTYEQYFGPGTRLTVT.

V and J are TRBV6-9 and TRBJ1-2; the TCRdb call, TRBD1, lacks DNA for checking. From germline, CDR1 is MNHGY and CDR2 SVAAGI. This CDR3 contains 15 residues. The CDR3 spells CASSHGQDPNYGYTF.

The V call is TRBV28, the J call TRBJ2-7; the D gene TCRdb calls, TRBD2, cannot be checked with no DNA. Per the germline V gene, CDR1 is MDHEN and CDR2 is SYDVKM. CDR3 length: 15 residues. The CDR3 spells CASSLLRREKGEQYF.